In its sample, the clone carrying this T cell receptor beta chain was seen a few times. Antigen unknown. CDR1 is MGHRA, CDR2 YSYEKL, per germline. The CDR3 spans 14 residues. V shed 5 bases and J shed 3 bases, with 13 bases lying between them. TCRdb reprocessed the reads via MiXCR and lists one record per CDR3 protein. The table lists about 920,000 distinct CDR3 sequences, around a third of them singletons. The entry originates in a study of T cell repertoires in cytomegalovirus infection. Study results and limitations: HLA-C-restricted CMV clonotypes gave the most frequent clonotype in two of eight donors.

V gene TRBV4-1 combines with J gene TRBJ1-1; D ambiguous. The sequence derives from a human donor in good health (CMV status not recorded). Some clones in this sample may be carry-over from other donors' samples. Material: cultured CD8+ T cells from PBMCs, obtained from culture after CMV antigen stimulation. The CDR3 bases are TGCGCCAGCAGCACACCCTTAAGGGACACTGAAGCTTTCTTT. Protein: CASSTPLRDTEAFF.